This T cell receptor (beta chain) appears in the sequencing data of a study of T cell responses to AZD1222 COVID-19 vaccine. This table comes from immunoSEQ multiplex PCR, and its TCRdb copy is limited to in-frame clones, with some not included. The sample comprises fewer than 200,000 clones, about 91% of which are singletons, and around 4.4% rests with the top ten. In regard to this clone: Its antigen is undetermined.

The study, taken as a whole, reports: The breadth and depth of Spike-specific TCRs increased once two AZD1222 doses had been given. AZD1222 recipients seropositive at baseline numbered only 5 to 7. A reported finding is that nearly half of spike-specific TCRs target unmutated variant regions. Donors were largely white British and mainly female; clonal diversity was possibly underestimated.

Per germline, CDR1 SGHRS and CDR2 YFSETQ. This CDR3 is 14 amino acids long. V was pared by 3 bases and J by 4 bases, with 4 bases of the junction left unmatched. The starting material was peripheral blood, obtained on day 0 of MenACWY control vaccination. This clonotype was obtained from an adult in good health. The chain uses TRBV5-1 and TRBJ2-5; 9 bases align to TRBD1. The CDR3, as DNA: TGCGCCAGCAGCTCGGGACAGGGTTCAGAGACCCAGTACTTC. It is translated as CASSSGQGSETQYF.